The TCR beta chain under discussion was sequenced for a study of T cell repertoires in cytomegalovirus infection. In the study overall: HLA-B-restricted CMV epitopes that are well studied, plus recently identified HLA-C-restricted ones, were used by the study. TCR beta signatures that were public indicated CMV infection and matching HLA type.

Study-level points and caveats: CMV-specific HLA-C-restricted TCR beta clonotypes dominated the ex vivo response. The cumulative frequency of public TCR beta families distinguished individuals who carried CMV together with the relevant HLA.

TCRdb ran MiXCR on the reads and lists one entry per CDR3 protein. Here the sample spans about 830,000 distinct CDR3 sequences, about 30% being singletons. Worth noting for this clonotype: Its antigen is unknown.

Trimming took 5 bases from V and 3 from J; bases not matched to a gene: 6. The CDR3 is 14 amino acids. CDR1 is SGHDT, CDR2 YYEEEE, per germline. The genes are TRBV5-6 and TRBJ2-7; 9 positions match TRBD1. This sample comprised cultured CD8+ T cells from PBMCs, obtained from culture after CMV antigen stimulation. The clonotype originates from a human donor in good health (CMV status not recorded). Some clones in this sample may be carry-over from other donors' samples. The CDR3 DNA reads as TGTGCCAGCAGGGCCGGGACAGGGAACTACGAGCAGTACTTC. Residues: CASRAGTGNYEQYF.